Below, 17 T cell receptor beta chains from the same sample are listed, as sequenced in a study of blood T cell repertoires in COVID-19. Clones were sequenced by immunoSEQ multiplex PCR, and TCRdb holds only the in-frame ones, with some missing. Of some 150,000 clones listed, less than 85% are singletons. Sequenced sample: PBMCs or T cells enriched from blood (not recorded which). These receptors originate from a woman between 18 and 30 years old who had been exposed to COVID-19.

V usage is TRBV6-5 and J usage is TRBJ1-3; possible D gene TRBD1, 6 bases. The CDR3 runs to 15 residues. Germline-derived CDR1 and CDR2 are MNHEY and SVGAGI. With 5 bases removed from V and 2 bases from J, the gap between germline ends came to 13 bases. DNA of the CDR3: TGTGCCAGCAGTCGGGACATCGGTACTGGAAACACCATATATTTT. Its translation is CASSRDIGTGNTIYF.

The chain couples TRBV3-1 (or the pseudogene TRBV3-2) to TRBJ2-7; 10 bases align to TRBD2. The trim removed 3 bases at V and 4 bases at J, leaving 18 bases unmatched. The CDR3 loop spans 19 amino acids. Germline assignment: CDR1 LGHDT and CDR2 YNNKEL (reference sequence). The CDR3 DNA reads TGTGCCAGCAGCCAGAGGTTGAGCGGGAGGGCCGTAGTATATTACGAGCAGTACTTC. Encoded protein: CASSQRLSGRAVVYYEQYF.

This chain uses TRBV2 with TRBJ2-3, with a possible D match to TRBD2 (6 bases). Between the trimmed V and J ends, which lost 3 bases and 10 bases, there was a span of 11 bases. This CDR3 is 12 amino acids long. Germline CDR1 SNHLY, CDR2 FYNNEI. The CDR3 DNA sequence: TGTGCCAGCAGTGAGACTAGAAATGCGCAGTATTTT. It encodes CASSETRNAQYF.

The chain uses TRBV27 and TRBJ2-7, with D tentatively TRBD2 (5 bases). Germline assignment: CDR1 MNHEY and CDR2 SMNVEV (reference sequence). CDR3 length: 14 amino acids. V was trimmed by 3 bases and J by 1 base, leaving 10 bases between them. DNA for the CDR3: TGTGCCAGCAGTTTCGGGGTTGGTTCCTACGAGCAGTACTTC. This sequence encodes CASSFGVGSYEQYF.

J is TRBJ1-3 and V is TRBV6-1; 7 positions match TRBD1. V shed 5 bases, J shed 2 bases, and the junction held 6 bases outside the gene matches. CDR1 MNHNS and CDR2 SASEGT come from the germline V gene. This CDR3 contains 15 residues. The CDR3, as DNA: TGTGCCAGCAGTCTACAGGGGTTCCCTGGAAACACCATATATTTT. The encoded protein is CASSLQGFPGNTIYF.

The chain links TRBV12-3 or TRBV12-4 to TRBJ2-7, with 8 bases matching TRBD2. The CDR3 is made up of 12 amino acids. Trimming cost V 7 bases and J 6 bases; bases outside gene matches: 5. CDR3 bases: TGTGCCAGCACCAAGACTAGCGCCGAGCAGTACTTC. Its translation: CASTKTSAEQYF.

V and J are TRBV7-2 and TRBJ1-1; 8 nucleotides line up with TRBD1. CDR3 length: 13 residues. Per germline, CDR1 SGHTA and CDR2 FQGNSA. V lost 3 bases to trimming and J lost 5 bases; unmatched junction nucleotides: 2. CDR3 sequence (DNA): TGTGCCAGCAGCTTGGGACAGGTGACTGAAGCTTTCTTT. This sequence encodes CASSLGQVTEAFF.

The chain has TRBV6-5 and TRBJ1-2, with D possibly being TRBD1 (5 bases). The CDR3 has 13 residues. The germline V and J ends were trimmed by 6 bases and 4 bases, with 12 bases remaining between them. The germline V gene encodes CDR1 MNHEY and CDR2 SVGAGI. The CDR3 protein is CASSLTETYGYTF. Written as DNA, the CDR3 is TGTGCCAGCAGCTTGACAGAAACCTATGGCTACACCTTC.

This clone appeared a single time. CDR3 coding DNA: TGTGCCAGCTATGACCCCCGGGACAGTACTTTCGTGAAAGCTTTCTTT. This encodes CASYDPRDSTFVKAFF. This chain connects TRBV28 to TRBJ1-1; 7 bases are shared with TRBD1. The germline gives CDR1 MDHEN, CDR2 SYDVKM. CDR3 length: 16 amino acids. The trim removed 8 bases at V and 9 bases at J, leaving 21 bases unmatched.

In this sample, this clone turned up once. The CDR3 reads CASQRGQGPNEQYF. Written as DNA, the CDR3 is TGTGCCAGCCAAAGAGGACAAGGCCCCAACGAGCAGTACTTC. This chain joins TRBV2 and TRBJ2-7, with a possible D match to TRBD1 (5 bases). CDR1 is SNHLY, CDR2 FYNNEI, per germline. V lost 8 bases and J lost 5, with 19 bases in between. This CDR3 region has 14 residues.

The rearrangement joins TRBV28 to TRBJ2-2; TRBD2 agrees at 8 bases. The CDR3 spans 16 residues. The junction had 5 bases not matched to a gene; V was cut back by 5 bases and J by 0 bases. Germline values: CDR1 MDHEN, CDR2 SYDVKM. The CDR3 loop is CASSTAGAANTGELFF. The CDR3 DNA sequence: TGTGCCAGCAGTACAGCGGGAGCCGCGAACACCGGGGAGCTGTTTTTT. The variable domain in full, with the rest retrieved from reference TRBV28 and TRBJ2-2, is DVKVTQSSRYLVKRTGEKVFLECVQDMDHENMFWYRQDPGLGLRLIYFSYDVKMKEKGDIPEGYSVSREKKERFSLILESASTNQTSMYLCASSTAGAANTGELFFGEGSRLTVL.

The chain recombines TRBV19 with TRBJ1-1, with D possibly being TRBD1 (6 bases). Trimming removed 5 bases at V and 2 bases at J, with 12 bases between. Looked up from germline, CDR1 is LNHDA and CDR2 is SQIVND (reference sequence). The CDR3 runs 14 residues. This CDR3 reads CASSQGLVNTEAFF. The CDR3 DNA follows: TGTGCCAGTAGTCAGGGGTTGGTTAACACTGAAGCTTTCTTT.

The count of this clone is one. In DNA, the CDR3 is TGTGCCAGCAGTGCAGACAGGAGGAATGAAAAACTGTTTTTT. Protein: CASSADRRNEKLFF. The chain employs TRBV25-1 and TRBJ1-4, with a weak D call TRBD1 (6 bases). The V end was cut by 4 bases, the J end by 5 bases, with 11 bases between. CDR1 and CDR2 from the germline V gene are MGHDK and SYGVNS. The CDR3 is 14 amino acids.

The CDR3 is CASSFRLAGGYYNEQFF. The CDR3 DNA reads TGCGCCAGCAGCTTCAGACTAGCGGGAGGGTACTACAATGAGCAGTTCTTC. The gene calls are TRBV5-1 and TRBJ2-1; 14 bases line up with TRBD2. CDR1 is SGHRS, CDR2 YFSETQ, per germline. The CDR3 runs 17 residues. Trimming at V came to 2 bases and at J to 3 bases, leaving 4 bases not matched to a gene.

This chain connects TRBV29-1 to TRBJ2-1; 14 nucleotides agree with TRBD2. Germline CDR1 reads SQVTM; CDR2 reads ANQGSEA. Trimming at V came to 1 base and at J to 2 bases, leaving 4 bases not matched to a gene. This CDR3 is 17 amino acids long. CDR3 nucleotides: TGCAGCGTTGAAGGGGGACTAGCGGGAGTAGCCTACAATGAGCAGTTCTTC. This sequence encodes CSVEGGLAGVAYNEQFF.

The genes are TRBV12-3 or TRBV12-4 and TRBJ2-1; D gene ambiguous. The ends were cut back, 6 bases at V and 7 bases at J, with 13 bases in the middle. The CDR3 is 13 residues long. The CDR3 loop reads CASSQRIENEQFF. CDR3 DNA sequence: TGTGCCAGCAGCCAGAGGATTGAGAATGAGCAGTTCTTC.

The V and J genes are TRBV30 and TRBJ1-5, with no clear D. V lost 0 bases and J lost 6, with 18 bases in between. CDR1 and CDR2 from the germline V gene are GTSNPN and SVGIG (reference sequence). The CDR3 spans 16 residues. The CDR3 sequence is CAWSVSLGGSGQPQHF. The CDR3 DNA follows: TGTGCCTGGAGTGTATCCCTGGGCGGTAGCGGTCAGCCCCAGCATTTT.